This T cell receptor beta chain appears in the sequencing data of a study of CD4 T cells in relation to SARS-CoV-2 and coronaviruses. General study results and limits: Culture-expanded clones reflect memory recall rather than primary priming during culture.

The germline gives CDR1 LGHDT, CDR2 YNNKEL (reference sequence). Trimming shortened V by 1 base and J by 7 bases, and 13 bases separated the two germline ends. CDR3 length: 14 residues. The unexposed donors gave CD4+ T cells in about 2010-2019, prior to COVID-19. Generated by immunoSEQ multiplex PCR, the TCRdb table keeps only in-frame clones and is missing some. The table has roughly 63,000 clones, about 94% seen once. Points on this clone: Its antigen remains unknown.

The chain combines TRBV3-1 (or the pseudogene TRBV3-2) with TRBJ2-5, with D possibly TRBD2 on 6 matching bases. This TCR was sampled from a human donor in good health. Sequencing used naive CD4+ T cells from PBMCs. Sample subset: naive CD4+ T cells isolated by negative enrichment. CDR3 in amino acids: CASSQVGGAGTQYF. CDR3 in DNA: TGTGCCAGCAGCCAAGTAGGCGGGGCGGGGACCCAGTACTTC.